This TCR beta chain was recovered during a study of blood T cell repertoires in COVID-19. The assay was immunoSEQ multiplex PCR, and TCRdb's table has in-frame clones only and misses some. This sample has 55,000 to 70,000 clones, with more than 85% found just once. Sequencing was performed on peripheral blood. This clonotype was sampled from a man aged 60-69 years with acute or convalescent COVID-19.

CDR3 DNA sequence: TGTGCCAGCAGCTTGAAGGGACAGGGTGCCTATGGCTACACCTTC. The encoded protein is CASSLKGQGAYGYTF. The rearrangement joins TRBV14 to TRBJ1-2; 9 nucleotides agree with TRBD1. The CDR3 is made up of 15 amino acids. From germline, CDR1 is SGHDN and CDR2 FVKESK. V gave up 5 bases and J gave up 4 bases; unmatched junction bases: 8.